Given below is one T cell receptor (beta chain) in context. V gave up 6 bases and J gave up 2 bases, with 13 bases separating them. The germline V gene encodes CDR1 KGHSY and CDR2 FQNENV. This CDR3 contains 14 residues. Produced via immunoSEQ multiplex PCR; TCRdb's table is partial and in-frame only. Of about 70,000 clones listed, 80% to 85% are singletons. This specimen belongs to a study of T cell responses to AZD1222 COVID-19 vaccine. The chain is built from TRBV16 and TRBJ1-2; D unclear. The sample was peripheral blood, taken on day 0 of AZD1222 vaccination. The TCR comes from an adult in good health. The CDR3 here is CASSRDTPNYGYTF. The CDR3 region has the DNA TGTGCCAGCAGTCGTGACACCCCAAACTATGGCTACACCTTC.